Detailed here is one T cell receptor beta chain. Its antigen remains unknown. These data come from a study of vaccination effects on CD4 cells after COVID-19. Findings of the study overall: Clones from infection and from vaccination both contracted markedly late after vaccination.

The repertoire was sequenced with immunoSEQ multiplex PCR; TCRdb's copy has only in-frame clones and lacks some. The sample includes 25,000 to 35,000 clones, about 73% of them seen just once. V lost 10 bases and J lost 2; bases outside the gene matches: 10. The germline V gene encodes CDR1 WSHSY and CDR2 SAAADI. The CDR3 length is 15 residues. After expansion with viral peptide pools in the ViraFEST assay, antigen-specific CD4+ T cells were sequenced. When around 10 days of culture had elapsed, CD4+ T cells were isolated. As their vaccination, participants received two doses of either BNT162b2 or mRNA-1273.

The clonotype comes from a human donor who received a COVID-19 vaccine. Sequenced here: CD4+ T cells from PBMCs cultured with HCoV-OC43 spike peptides, sampled after COVID-19 vaccination. This sample's subset: HCoV-OC43 spike overlapping peptide pool stimulation. The chain recombines TRBV10-2 with TRBJ2-5, with 10 bases aligning to TRBD2. The DNA of the CDR3 is TGCGCCACCCGGGGTAGCGGGAGGTCACAAGAGACCCAGTACTTC. It translates to CATRGSGRSQETQYF.